This TCR beta chain was identified during a study of identical twins. Overall study findings and caveats: The abundant beta clonotypes from cord blood had fewer insertions, and memory repertoires had none of this.

Germline V lookup: CDR1 SGDLS, CDR2 YYNGEE. V shed 2 bases and J shed 2 bases, with 7 bases lying between them. The CDR3 has 13 amino acids. TCRdb itself ran the 5' RACE reads through MiXCR, one entry per CDR3 protein. The sample comprises a few hundred thousand distinct CDR3 sequences, roughly 10% of which are singletons, and 6% to 8.5% rests with the top ten. This clonotype has a count of ten or more. As yet, its antigen is unknown. The sample also formed part of further work on yellow fever vaccine responses in identical twins.

This sequence joins TRBV9 and TRBJ2-5; D is unresolved. Specimen: CD8+ T cells sorted from blood. This receptor was identified in a woman aged 18-29 years in good health. CDR3 in amino acids: CASSVGLQETQYF. CDR3 sequence (DNA): TGTGCCAGCAGCGTGGGTCTACAAGAGACCCAGTACTTC.